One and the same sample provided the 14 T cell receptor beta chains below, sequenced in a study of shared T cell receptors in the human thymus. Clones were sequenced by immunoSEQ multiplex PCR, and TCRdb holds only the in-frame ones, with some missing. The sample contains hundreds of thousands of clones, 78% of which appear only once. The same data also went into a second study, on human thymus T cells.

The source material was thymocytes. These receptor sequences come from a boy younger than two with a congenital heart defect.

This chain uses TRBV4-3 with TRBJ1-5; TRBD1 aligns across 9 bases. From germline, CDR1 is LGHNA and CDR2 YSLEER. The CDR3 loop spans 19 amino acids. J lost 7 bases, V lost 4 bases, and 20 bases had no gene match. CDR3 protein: CASSRLATGTGMEHQPQHF. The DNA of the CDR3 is TGCGCCAGCAGCCGCCTAGCTACCGGGACAGGGATGGAGCACCAGCCCCAGCATTTT.

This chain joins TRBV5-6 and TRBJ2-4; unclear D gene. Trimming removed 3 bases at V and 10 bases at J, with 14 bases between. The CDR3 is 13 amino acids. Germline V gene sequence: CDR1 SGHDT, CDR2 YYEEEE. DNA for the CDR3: TGTGCCAGCAGCTCAGACACCGTTGGAATTCAGTACTTC. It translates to CASSSDTVGIQYF.

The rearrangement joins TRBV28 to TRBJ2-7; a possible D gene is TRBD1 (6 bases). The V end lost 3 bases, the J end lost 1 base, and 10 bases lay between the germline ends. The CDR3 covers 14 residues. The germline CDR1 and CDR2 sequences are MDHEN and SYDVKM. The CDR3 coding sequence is TGTGCCAGCAGTTTCCGCCAGGGGTCCTACGAGCAGTACTTC. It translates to CASSFRQGSYEQYF.

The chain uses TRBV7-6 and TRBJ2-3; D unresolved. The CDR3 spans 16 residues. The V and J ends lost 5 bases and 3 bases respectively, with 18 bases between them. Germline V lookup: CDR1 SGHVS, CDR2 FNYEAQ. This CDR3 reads CASSLRLEIFTDTQYF. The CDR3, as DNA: TGTGCCAGCAGCCTCAGACTCGAGATATTTACAGATACGCAGTATTTT. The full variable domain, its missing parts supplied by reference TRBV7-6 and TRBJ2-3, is GAGVSQSPRYKVTKRGQDVALRCDPISGHVSLYWYRQALGQGPEFLTYFNYEAQQDKSGLPNDRFSAERPEGSISTLTIQRTEQRDSAMYRCASSLRLEIFTDTQYFGPGTRLTVL.

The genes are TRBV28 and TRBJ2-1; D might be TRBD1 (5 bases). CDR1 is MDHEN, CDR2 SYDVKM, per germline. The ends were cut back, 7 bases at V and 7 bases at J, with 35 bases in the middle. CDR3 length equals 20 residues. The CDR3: CASTTTPLDRPQDIRNEQFF. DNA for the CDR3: TGTGCCAGCACCACTACCCCCCTCGACCGGCCGCAGGACATTCGGAATGAGCAGTTCTTC. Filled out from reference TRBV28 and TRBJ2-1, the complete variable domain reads DVKVTQSSRYLVKRTGEKVFLECVQDMDHENMFWYRQDPGLGLRLIYFSYDVKMKEKGDIPEGYSVSREKKERFSLILESASTNQTSMYLCASTTTPLDRPQDIRNEQFFGPGTRLTVL.

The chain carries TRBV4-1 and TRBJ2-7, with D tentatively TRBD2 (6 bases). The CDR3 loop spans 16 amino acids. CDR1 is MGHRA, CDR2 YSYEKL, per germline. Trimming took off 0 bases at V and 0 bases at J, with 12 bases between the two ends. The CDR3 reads CASSQDPLAYSYEQYF. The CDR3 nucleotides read TGCGCCAGCAGCCAAGACCCACTAGCCTACTCCTACGAGCAGTACTTC.

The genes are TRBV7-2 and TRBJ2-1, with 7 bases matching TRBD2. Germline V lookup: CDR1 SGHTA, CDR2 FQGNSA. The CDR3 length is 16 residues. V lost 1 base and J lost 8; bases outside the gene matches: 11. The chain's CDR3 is CASSLEDSGTCDEQFF. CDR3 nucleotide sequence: TGTGCCAGCAGCTTAGAAGACAGCGGGACCTGCGATGAGCAGTTCTTC. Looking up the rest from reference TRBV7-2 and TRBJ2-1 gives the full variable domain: GAGVSQSPSNKVTEKGKDVELRCDPISGHTALYWYRQSLGQGLEFLIYFQGNSAPDKSGLPSDRFSAERTGGSVSTLTIQRTQQEDSAVYLCASSLEDSGTCDEQFFGPGTRLTVL.

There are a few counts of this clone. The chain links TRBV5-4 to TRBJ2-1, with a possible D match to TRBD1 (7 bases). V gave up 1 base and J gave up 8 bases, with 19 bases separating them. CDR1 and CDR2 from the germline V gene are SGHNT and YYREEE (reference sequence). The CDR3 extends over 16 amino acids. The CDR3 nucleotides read TGTGCCAGCAGCTTGCCAGGGGGGTCGAAAGGTGATGAGCAGTTCTTC. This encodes CASSLPGGSKGDEQFF.

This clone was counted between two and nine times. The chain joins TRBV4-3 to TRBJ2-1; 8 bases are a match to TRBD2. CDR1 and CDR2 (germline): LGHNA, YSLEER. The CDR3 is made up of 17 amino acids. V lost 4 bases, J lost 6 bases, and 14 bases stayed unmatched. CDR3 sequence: CASSPRSGTRARNEQFF. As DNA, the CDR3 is TGCGCCAGCAGCCCCCGAAGTGGGACTAGAGCCCGCAATGAGCAGTTCTTC.

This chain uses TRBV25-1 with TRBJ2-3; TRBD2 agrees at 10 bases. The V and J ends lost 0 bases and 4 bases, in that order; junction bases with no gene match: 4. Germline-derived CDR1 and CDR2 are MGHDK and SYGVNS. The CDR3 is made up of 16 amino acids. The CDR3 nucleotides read TGTGCCAGCAGTGAATATCTAGCGGGAGTTGCAGATACGCAGTATTTT. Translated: CASSEYLAGVADTQYF. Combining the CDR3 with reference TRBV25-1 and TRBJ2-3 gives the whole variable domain EADIYQTPRYLVIGTGKKITLECSQTMGHDKMYWYQQDPGMELHLIHYSYGVNSTEKGDLSSESTVSRIRTEHFPLTLESARPSHTSQYLCASSEYLAGVADTQYFGPGTRLTVL.

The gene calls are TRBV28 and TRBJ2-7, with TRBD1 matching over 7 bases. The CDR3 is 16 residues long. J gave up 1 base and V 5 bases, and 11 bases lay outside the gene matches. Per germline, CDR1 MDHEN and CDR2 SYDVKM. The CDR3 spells CASSPPKTGHSYEQYF. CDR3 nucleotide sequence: TGTGCCAGCAGTCCCCCTAAGACAGGGCATTCCTACGAGCAGTACTTC.

CDR3 loop: CASRMQLDSSYNEQFF. The CDR3 DNA sequence: TGTGCCAGCAGGATGCAACTGGACAGCTCCTACAATGAGCAGTTCTTC. The V and J genes are TRBV27 and TRBJ2-1; tentative D call: TRBD1 (6 bases). This CDR3 is built from 16 residues. V was clipped by 6 bases and J by 0 bases, with 15 bases between them. Germline CDR1 MNHEY, CDR2 SMNVEV (reference sequence).

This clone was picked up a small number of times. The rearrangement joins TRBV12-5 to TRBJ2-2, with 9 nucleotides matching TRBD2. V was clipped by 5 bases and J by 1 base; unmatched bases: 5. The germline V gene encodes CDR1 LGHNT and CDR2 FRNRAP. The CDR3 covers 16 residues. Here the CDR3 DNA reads TGTGCTAGTGGTATTCATAGCGGGAGGAACACCGGGGAGCTGTTTTTT. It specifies CASGIHSGRNTGELFF.

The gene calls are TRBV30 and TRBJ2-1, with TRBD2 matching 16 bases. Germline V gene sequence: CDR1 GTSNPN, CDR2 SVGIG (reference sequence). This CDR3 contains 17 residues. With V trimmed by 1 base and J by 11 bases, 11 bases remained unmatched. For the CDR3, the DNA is TGTGCCTGGAGTGAACTGCAACCGGGACTAGCGGGAGGGAAGCAGTTCTTC. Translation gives CAWSELQPGLAGGKQFF.